This T cell receptor beta chain was sequenced for a study of blood T cell repertoires in COVID-19. Study information: Acute and convalescent COVID-19 specimens originated in the United States, Italy and Spain. Nucleic acid was either cDNA or gDNA, and it came from T cells, B-cell-depleted T cells, or PBMCs.

CDR1 is MNHNS, CDR2 SASEGT, per germline. V was cut by 2 bases and J by 0 bases, with 11 bases left in between. CDR3 length: 16 residues. Authors' processing steps: It was from reference gene primer amplification that nucleated cell counts were estimated. Using immunoSEQ multiplex PCR, the repertoire was profiled, and TCRdb retains in-frame clones only, with some absent. D and trimming come from the DNA, and the V and J calls and clone size come from that table. This sample has hundreds of thousands of clones, with 80% to 90% found just once. The specimen sequenced was peripheral blood. This clonotype was obtained from a woman in her 70s with acute or convalescent COVID-19. V gene TRBV6-1 combines with J gene TRBJ1-3; D not resolved. In DNA, the CDR3 is TGTGCCAGCAGTGAATTCCGCCACAACTCTGGAAACACCATATATTTT. It translates to CASSEFRHNSGNTIYF.